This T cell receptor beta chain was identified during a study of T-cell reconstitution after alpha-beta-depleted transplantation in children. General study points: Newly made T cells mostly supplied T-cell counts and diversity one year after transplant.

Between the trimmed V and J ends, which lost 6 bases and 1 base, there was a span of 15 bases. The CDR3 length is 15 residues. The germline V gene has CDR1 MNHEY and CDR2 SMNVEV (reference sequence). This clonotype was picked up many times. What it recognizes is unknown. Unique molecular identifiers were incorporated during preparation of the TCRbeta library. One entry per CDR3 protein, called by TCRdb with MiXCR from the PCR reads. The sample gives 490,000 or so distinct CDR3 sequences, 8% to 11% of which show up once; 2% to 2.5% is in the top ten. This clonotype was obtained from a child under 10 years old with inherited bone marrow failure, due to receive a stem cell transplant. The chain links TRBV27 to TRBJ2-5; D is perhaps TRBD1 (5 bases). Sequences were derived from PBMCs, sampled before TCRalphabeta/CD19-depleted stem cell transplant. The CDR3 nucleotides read TGTGCCAGCAGCCCCATAGGGGCAGGCCAAGAGACCCAGTACTTC. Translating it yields CASSPIGAGQETQYF.